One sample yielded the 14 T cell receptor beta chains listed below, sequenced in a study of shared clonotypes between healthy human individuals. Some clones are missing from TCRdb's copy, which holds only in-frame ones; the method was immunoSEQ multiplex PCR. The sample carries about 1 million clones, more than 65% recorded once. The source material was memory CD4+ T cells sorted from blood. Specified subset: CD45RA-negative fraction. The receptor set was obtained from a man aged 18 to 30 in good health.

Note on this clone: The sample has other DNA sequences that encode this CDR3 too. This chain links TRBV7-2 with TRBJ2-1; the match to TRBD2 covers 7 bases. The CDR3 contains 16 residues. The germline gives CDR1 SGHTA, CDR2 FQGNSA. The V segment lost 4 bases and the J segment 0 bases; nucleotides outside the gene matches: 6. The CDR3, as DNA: TGTGCCAGCAGCTCCACCGGCGGGAGCTCCTACAATGAGCAGTTCTTC. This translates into CASSSTGGSSYNEQFF.

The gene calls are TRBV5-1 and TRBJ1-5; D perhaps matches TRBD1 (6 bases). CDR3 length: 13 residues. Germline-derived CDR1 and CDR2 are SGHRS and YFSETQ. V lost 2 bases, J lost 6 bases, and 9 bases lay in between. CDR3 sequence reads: CASSFGGTQPQHF. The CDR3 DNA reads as TGCGCCAGCAGCTTTGGGGGCACTCAGCCCCAGCATTTT.

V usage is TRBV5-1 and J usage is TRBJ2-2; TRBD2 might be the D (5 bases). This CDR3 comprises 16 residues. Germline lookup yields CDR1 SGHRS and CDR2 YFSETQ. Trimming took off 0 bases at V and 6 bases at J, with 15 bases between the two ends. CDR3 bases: TGCGCCAGCAGCTTGGCCGGGGTGAGGGTCGCCGGGGAGCTGTTTTTT. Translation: CASSLAGVRVAGELFF.

As DNA, the CDR3 is TGTGCCAGCAGCCTCACGGCGGGGGGGGGTTACGAGCAGTACTTC. Amino acids: CASSLTAGGGYEQYF. This rearrangement joins TRBV7-2 to TRBJ2-7; 9 nucleotides agree with TRBD2. J lost 4 bases, V lost 5 bases, and 9 bases had no gene match. The CDR3 is made up of 15 amino acids. Germline values: CDR1 SGHTA, CDR2 FQGNSA.

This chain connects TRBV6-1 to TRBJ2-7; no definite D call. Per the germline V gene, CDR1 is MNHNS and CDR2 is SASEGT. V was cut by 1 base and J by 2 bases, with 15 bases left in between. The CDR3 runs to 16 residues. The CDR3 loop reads CASSEGVGYPPYEQYF. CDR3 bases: TGTGCCAGCAGTGAAGGTGTTGGCTATCCCCCCTACGAGCAGTACTTC.

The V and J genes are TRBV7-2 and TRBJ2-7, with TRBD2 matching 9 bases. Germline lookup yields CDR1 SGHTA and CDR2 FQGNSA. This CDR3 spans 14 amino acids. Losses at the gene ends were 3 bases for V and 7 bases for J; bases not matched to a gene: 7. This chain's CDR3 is CASSFRTSAWEQYF. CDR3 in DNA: TGTGCCAGCAGCTTTAGGACTAGCGCCTGGGAGCAGTACTTC.

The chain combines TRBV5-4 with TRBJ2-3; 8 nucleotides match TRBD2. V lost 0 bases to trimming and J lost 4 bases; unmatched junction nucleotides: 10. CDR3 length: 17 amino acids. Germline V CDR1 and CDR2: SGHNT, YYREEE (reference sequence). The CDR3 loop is CASSLGGGGRFSDTQYF. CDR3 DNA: TGTGCCAGCAGCTTGGGCGGCGGGGGGAGGTTTTCAGATACGCAGTATTTT.

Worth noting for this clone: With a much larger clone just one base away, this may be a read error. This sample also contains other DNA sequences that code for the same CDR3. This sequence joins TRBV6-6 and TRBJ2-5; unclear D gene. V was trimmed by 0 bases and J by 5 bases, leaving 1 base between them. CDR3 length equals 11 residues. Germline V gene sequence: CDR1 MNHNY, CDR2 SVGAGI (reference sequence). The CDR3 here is CASSYSETQYF. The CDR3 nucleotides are TGTGCCAGCAGTTACTCTGAGACCCAGTACTTC.

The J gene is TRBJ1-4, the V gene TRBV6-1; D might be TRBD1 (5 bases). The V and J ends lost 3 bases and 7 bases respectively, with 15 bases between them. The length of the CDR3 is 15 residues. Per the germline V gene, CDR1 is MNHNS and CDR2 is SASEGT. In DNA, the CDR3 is TGTGCCAGCAGTGACTCGGGGGTACGGGGTGAAAAACTGTTTTTT. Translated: CASSDSGVRGEKLFF.

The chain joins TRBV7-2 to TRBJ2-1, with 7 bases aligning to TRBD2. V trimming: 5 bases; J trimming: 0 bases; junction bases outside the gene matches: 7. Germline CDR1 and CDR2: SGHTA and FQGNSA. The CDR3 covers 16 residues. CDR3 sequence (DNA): TGTGCCAGCAGCCCGACTAGCACTATCTCCTACAATGAGCAGTTCTTC. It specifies CASSPTSTISYNEQFF.

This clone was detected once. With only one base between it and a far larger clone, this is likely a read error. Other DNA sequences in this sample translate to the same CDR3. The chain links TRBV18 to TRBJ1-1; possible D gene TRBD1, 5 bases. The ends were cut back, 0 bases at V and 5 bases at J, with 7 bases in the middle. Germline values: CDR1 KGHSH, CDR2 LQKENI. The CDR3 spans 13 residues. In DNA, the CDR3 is TGTGCCAGCTCACCACCGGGGGGAACTGAAGCTTTCTTT. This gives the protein CASSPPGGTEAFF.

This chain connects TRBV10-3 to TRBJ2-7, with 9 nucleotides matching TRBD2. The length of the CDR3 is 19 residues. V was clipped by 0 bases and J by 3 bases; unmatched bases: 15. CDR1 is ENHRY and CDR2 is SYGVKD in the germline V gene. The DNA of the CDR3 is TGTGCCATCAGTGAGTCGGTAGCTAGCGGGACCACCCGGTACTACGAGCAGTACTTC. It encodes CAISESVASGTTRYYEQYF.

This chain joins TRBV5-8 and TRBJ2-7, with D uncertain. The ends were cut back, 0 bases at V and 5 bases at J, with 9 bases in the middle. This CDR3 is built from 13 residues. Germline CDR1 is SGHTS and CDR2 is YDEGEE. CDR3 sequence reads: CASSLGPPHEQYF. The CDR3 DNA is TGTGCCAGCAGCTTGGGTCCCCCCCACGAGCAGTACTTC.

The CDR3 reads CASSPGTGRETQYF. CDR3 bases: TGTGCCAGCAGTCCCGGGACAGGGCGGGAGACCCAGTACTTC. The chain has TRBV27 and TRBJ2-5, with 9 bases matching TRBD1. Germline CDR1 and CDR2: MNHEY and SMNVEV (reference sequence). The CDR3 is 14 residues long. V shed 5 bases, J shed 5 bases, and the junction held 6 bases outside the gene matches.